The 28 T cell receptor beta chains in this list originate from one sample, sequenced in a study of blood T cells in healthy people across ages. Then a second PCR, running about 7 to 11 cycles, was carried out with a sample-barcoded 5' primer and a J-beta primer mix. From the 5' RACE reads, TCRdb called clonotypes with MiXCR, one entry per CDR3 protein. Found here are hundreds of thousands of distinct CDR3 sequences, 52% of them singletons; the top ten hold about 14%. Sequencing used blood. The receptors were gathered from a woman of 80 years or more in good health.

The CDR3: CASSLYQGRGAHEQYF. The CDR3 DNA sequence: TGTGCCAGCAGTTTATATCAGGGTCGGGGGGCCCACGAGCAGTACTTC. V gene TRBV27 combines with J gene TRBJ2-7, with a weak D call TRBD2 (7 bases). There are 16 residues in the CDR3. Deletions cut 1 base from V and 5 bases from J, with 18 bases between. Germline V gives CDR1 MNHEY, CDR2 SMNVEV (reference sequence).

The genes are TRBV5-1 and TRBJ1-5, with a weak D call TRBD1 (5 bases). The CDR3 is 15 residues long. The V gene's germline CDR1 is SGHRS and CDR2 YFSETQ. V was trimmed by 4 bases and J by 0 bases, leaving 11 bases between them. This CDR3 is CASSPIQGSNQPQHF. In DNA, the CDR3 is TGCGCCAGCAGCCCCATCCAGGGTAGCAATCAGCCCCAGCATTTT.

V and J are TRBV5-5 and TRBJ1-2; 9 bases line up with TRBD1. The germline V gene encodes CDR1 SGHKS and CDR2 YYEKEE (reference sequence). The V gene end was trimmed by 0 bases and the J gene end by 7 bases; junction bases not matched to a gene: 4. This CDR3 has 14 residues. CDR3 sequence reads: CASSLDGQGSGYTF. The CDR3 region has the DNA TGTGCCAGCAGCTTGGATGGACAGGGGTCTGGCTACACCTTC.

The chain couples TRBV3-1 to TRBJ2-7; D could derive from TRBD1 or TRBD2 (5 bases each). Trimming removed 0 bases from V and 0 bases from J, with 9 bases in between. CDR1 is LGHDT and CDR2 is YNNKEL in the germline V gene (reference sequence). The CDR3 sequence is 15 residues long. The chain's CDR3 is CASSQEWGSSYEQYF. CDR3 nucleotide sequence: TGTGCCAGCAGCCAAGAATGGGGGTCCTCCTACGAGCAGTACTTC.

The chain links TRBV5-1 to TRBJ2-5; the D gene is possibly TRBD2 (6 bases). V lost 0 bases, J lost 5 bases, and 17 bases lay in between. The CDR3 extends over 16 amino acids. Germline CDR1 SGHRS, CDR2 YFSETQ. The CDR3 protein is CASSLEGGVVWETQYF. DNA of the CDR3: TGCGCCAGCAGCTTGGAAGGAGGGGTGGTATGGGAGACCCAGTACTTC.

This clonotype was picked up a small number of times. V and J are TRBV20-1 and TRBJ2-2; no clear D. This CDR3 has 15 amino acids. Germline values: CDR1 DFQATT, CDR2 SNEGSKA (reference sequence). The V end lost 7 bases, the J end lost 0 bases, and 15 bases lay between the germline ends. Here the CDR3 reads CSVMGSPANTGELFF. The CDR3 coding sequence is TGCAGTGTCATGGGTTCTCCCGCGAACACCGGGGAGCTGTTTTTT.

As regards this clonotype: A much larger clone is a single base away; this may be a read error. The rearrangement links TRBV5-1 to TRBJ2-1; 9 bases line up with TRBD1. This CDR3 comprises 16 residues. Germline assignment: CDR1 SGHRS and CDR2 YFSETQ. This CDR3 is CASSEQGASSYNGQFF. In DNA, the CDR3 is TGCGCCAGCAGCGAACAGGGGGCGAGCTCCTACAATGGGCAGTTCTTC. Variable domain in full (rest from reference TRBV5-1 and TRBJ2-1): KAGVTQTPRYLIKTRGQQVTLSCSPISGHRSVSWYQQTPGQGLQFLFEYFSETQRNKGNFPGRFSGRQFSNSRSEMNVSTLELGDSALYLCASSEQGASSYNGQFFGPGTRLTVL.

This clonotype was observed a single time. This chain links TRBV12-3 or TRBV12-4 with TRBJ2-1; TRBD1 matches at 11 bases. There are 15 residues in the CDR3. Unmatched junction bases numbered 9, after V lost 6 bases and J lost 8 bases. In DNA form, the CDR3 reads TGTGCCAGCAGCCGTGGGACAGGGGGAAGCGATGAGCAGTTCTTC. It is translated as CASSRGTGGSDEQFF.

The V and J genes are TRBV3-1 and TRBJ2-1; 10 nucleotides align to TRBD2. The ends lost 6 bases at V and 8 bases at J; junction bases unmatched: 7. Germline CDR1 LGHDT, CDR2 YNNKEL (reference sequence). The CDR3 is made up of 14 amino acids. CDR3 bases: TGTGCCAGCAGAAAGAGCGGGGGGGCACATGAGCAGTTCTTC. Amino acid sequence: CASRKSGGAHEQFF.

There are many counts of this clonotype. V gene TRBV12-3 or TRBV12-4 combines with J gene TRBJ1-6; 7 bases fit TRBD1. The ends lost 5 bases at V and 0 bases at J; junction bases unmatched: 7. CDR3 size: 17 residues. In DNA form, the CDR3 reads TGTGCCAGCAGTCCGGACAGGTTGAGCTCCTATAATTCACCCCTCCACTTT. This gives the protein CASSPDRLSSYNSPLHF.

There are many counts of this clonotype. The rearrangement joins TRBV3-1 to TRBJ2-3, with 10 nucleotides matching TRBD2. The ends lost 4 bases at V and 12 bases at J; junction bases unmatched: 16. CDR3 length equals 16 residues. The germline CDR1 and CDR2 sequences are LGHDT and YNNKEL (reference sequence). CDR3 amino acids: CASSPRPGSGGPRQYF. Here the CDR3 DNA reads TGTGCCAGCAGCCCCCGACCAGGTAGCGGGGGGCCGCGACAGTATTTT.

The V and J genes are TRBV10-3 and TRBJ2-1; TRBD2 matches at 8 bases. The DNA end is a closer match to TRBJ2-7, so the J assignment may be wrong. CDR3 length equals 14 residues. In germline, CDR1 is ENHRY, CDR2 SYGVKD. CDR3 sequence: CAISETGTSYEQYF. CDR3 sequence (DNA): TGTGCCATCAGTGAGACCGGGACTAGTTACGAGCAGTACTTC.

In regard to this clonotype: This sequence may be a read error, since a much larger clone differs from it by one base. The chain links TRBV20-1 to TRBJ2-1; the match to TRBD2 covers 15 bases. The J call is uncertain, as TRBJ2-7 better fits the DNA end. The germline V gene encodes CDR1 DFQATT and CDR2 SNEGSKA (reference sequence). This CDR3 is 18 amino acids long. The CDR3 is CSARDLGTSGGTYNEQYF. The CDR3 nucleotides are TGCAGTGCTAGAGACCTGGGGACTAGCGGGGGGACCTACAATGAGCAGTACTTC.

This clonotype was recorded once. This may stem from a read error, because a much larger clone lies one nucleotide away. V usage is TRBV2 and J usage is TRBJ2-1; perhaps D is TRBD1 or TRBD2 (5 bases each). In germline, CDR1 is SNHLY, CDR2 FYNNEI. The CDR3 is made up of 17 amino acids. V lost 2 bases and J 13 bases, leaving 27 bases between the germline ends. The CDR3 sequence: CASSESPGRGLKGTQFF. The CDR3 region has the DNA TGTGCCAGCAGTGAAAGTCCCGGTAGGGGCTTGAAGGGGACCCAGTTCTTC.

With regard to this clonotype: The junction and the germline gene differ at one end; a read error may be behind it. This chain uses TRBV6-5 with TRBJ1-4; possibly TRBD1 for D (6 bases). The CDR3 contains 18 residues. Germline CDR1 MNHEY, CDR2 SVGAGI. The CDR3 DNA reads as TGTGCTAGCAGTTACTCATTCGGGGGGGCTTCAACTAATGAAAAACTGTTTTTT. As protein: CASSYSFGGASTNEKLFF.

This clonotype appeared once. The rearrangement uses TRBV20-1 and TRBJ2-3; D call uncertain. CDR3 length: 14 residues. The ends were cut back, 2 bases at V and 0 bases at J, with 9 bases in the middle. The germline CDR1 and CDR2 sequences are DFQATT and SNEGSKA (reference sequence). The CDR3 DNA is TGCAGTGCTAGACGGCTTTCCAGCACAGATACGCAGTATTTT. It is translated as CSARRLSSTDTQYF.

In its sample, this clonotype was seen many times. The CDR3 region is CASSPVAGVYEQYF. CDR3 coding DNA: TGTGCCAGCAGCCCGGTAGCGGGGGTGTACGAGCAGTACTTC. The chain has TRBV12-3 or TRBV12-4 and TRBJ2-7; 9 bases align to TRBD2. The CDR3 consists of 14 residues. Unmatched junction bases numbered 7, after V lost 6 bases and J lost 4 bases.

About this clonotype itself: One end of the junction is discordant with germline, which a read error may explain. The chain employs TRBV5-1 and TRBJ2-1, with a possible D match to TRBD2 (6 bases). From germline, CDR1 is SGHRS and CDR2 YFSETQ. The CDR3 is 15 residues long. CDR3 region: CANSLDGSSYNEQFF. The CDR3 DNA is TGCGCCAACAGCTTGGACGGGAGCTCCTACAATGAGCAGTTCTTC.

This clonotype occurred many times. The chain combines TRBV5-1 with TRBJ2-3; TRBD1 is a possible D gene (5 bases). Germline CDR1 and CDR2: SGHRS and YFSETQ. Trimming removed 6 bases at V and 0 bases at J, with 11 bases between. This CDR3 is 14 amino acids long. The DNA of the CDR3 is TGCGCCAGCACCCCAGGGAAAAGCACAGATACGCAGTATTTT. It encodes CASTPGKSTDTQYF.

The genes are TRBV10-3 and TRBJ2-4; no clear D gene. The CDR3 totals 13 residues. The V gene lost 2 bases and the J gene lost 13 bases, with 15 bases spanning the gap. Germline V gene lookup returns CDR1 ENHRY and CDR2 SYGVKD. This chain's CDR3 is CAISEGQTNEQYF. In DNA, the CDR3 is TGTGCCATCAGTGAGGGGCAGACCAATGAGCAGTACTTC.

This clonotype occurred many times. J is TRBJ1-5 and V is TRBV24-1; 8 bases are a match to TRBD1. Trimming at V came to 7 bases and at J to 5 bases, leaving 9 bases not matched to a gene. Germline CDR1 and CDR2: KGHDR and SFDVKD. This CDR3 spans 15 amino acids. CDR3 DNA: TGTGCCACCAGCCCAGCAGGGGGCCCGGATCAGCCCCAGCATTTT. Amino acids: CATSPAGGPDQPQHF.

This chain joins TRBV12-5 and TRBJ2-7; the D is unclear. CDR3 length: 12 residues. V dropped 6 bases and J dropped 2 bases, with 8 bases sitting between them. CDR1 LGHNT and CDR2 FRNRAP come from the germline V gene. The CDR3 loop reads CASGPFTYEQYF. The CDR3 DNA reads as TGTGCTAGTGGCCCCTTTACCTACGAGCAGTACTTC.

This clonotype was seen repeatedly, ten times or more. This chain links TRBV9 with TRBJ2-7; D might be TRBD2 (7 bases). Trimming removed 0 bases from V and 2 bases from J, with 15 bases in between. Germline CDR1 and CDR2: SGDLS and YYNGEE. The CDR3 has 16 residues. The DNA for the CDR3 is TGTGCCAGCAGCGTAGGTGGGGGGGCTACAACCTACGAGCAGTACTTC. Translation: CASSVGGGATTYEQYF. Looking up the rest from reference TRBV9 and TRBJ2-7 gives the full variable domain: DSGVTQTPKHLITATGQRVTLRCSPRSGDLSVYWYQQSLDQGLQFLIQYYNGEERAKGNILERFSAQQFPDLHSELNLSSLELGDSALYFCASSVGGGATTYEQYFGPGTRLTVT.

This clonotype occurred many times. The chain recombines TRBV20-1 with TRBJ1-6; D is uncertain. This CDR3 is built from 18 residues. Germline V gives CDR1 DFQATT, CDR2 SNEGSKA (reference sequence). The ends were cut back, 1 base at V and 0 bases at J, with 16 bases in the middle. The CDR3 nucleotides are TGCAGTGCTAGAGTCGGTAGTCTCCTCTCCTCCTATAATTCACCCCTCCACTTT. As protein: CSARVGSLLSSYNSPLHF.

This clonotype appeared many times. The CDR3 loop is CASSLALLTGPYEQYF. Written as DNA, the CDR3 is TGTGCCAGCAGCTTAGCGCTGCTGACCGGTCCCTACGAGCAGTACTTC. J is TRBJ2-7 and V is TRBV7-2; the D is unclear. CDR3 length: 16 amino acids. V lost 0 bases and J 2 bases, leaving 14 bases between the germline ends. Per germline, CDR1 SGHTA and CDR2 FQGNSA. Combining the CDR3 with reference TRBV7-2 and TRBJ2-7 gives the whole variable domain GAGVSQSPSNKVTEKGKDVELRCDPISGHTALYWYRQSLGQGLEFLIYFQGNSAPDKSGLPSDRFSAERTGGSVSTLTIQRTQQEDSAVYLCASSLALLTGPYEQYFGPGTRLTVT.

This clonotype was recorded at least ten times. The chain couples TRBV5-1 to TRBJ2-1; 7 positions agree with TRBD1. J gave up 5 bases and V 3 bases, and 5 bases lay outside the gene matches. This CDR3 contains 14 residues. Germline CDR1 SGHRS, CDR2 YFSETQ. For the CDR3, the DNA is TGCGCCAGCAGCTCCCGGGACAGCAACAATGAGCAGTTCTTC. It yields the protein CASSSRDSNNEQFF.

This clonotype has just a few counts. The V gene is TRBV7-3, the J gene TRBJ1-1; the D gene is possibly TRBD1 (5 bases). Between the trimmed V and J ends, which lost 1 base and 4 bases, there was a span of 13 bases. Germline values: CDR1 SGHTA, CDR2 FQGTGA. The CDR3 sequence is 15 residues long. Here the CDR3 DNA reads TGTGCCAGCAGCTTAATCGGGGGATGGGGCACTGAAGCTTTCTTT. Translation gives CASSLIGGWGTEAFF.

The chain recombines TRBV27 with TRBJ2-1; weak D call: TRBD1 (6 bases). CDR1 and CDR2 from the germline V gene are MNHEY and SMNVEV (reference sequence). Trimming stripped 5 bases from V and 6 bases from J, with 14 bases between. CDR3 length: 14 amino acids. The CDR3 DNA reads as TGTGCCAGCAGTGACACGGGACACCTCAATGAGCAGTTCTTC. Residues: CASSDTGHLNEQFF.